This TCR beta chain was identified in a study of T-cell memory formation after mild COVID-19. Study results and limitations: A second wave of clones peaked on day 37, and their SARS-CoV-2 specificity went unconfirmed. Clones shrinking from day 15 to 85 showed even CD4/CD8 mixes; later expanders tilted CD4+.

As to this clonotype: Its antigen remains unidentified.

TCRdb used MiXCR to reprocess the 5' RACE reads, holding one entry per CDR3 protein. Of 300,000 to 400,000 distinct CDR3 sequences in the sample, roughly 20% were seen once. There are 16 residues in the CDR3. Germline CDR1 and CDR2: MGHDK and SYGVNS. V was clipped by 5 bases and J by 1 base; unmatched bases: 8. Sequenced: PBMCs or a T cell subset sorted from them (not recorded which). The rearrangement uses TRBV25-1 and TRBJ2-3; 8 nucleotides align to TRBD2. This sequence originates from an adult woman who had mild COVID-19 (a few samples of this study predate the infection). Cell type and time point are not known. CDR3 region: CASSRGGLDRTDTQYF. CDR3 DNA sequence: TGTGCCAGCAGTAGGGGGGGACTAGACCGCACAGATACGCAGTATTTT.